This passage covers 29 T cell receptor beta chains from one sample sequenced in a study of T cells in Graves' hyperthyroidism and ophthalmopathy. RNA transcripts were the template for amplifying TCR beta CDR3 regions. A set of HTBI primers served as the primers for a first-round RT-PCR of the TCR CDR3. TCRdb reanalysed the multiplex PCR reads using MiXCR and keeps one entry per CDR3 protein. The profile covers around 760,000 distinct CDR3 sequences, with 30% to 40% appearing a single time and around 32% taken by the ten largest. The specimen was blood. These TCRs come from a woman aged 40 to 50 with Graves' hyperthyroidism.

This clonotype was counted between two and nine times. This chain uses TRBV7-2 with TRBJ2-3, with 13 bases aligning to TRBD2. The V and J ends lost 5 bases and 6 bases, in that order; junction bases with no gene match: 8. The germline V gene encodes CDR1 SGHTA and CDR2 FQGNSA. This CDR3 is built from 16 residues. The CDR3 spells CASSPGTSGAADTQYF. Written as DNA, the CDR3 is TGTGCCAGCAGCCCCGGGACTAGCGGGGCCGCGGATACGCAGTATTTT.

This clonotype was found a few times. The CDR3 spells CASSQDLGTGTGYTF. DNA for the CDR3: TGCGCCAGCAGCCAAGATCTAGGGACAGGGACGGGCTACACCTTC. The chain recombines TRBV4-3 with TRBJ1-2, with 9 bases aligning to TRBD1. The CDR3 is 15 amino acids. Germline V CDR1 and CDR2: LGHNA, YSLEER. V shed 0 bases, J shed 8 bases, and the junction held 7 bases outside the gene matches.

The genes are TRBV10-3 and TRBJ1-5; D gene unclear. V lost 6 bases, J lost 9 bases, and 9 bases lay in between. CDR1 is ENHRY and CDR2 is SYGVKD in the germline V gene. The CDR3 is made up of 11 amino acids. The CDR3 nucleotides are TGTGCCATCAGGTCGGTTTGGCCCCAGCATTTT. It encodes CAIRSVWPQHF.

This clonotype has just a few counts. The chain couples TRBV7-9 to TRBJ2-2; 10 nucleotides line up with TRBD2. Per the germline V gene, CDR1 is SEHNR and CDR2 is FQNEAQ (reference sequence). The CDR3 sequence is 18 residues long. The V segment lost 2 bases and the J segment 4 bases; nucleotides outside the gene matches: 10. The CDR3 nucleotides are TGTGCCAGCAGCTTAACGGGGGCTAGCGGGAGCCGCACCGGGGAGCTGTTTTTT. It yields the protein CASSLTGASGSRTGELFF.

The chain carries TRBV20-1 and TRBJ2-7; 14 bases map to TRBD2. V dropped 2 bases and J dropped 0; count of bases not matched to a gene: 15. Germline assignment: CDR1 DFQATT and CDR2 SNEGSKA (reference sequence). This CDR3 spans 20 amino acids. CDR3 in amino acids: CSARFAPFGLAGGSSYEQYF. The CDR3 DNA is TGCAGTGCTAGATTTGCCCCCTTCGGACTAGCGGGAGGTTCCTCCTACGAGCAGTACTTC.

The chain combines TRBV9 with TRBJ1-1; possible D gene TRBD1, 6 bases. The CDR3 contains 15 residues. Trimming left V 0 bases short and J 2 bases short, with 11 bases between. In germline, CDR1 is SGDLS, CDR2 YYNGEE. The CDR3 DNA is TGTGCCAGCAGCGTAGGAACAGGGCATAACACTGAAGCTTTCTTT. It translates to CASSVGTGHNTEAFF. Filled out from reference TRBV9 and TRBJ1-1, the complete variable domain reads DSGVTQTPKHLITATGQRVTLRCSPRSGDLSVYWYQQSLDQGLQFLIQYYNGEERAKGNILERFSAQQFPDLHSELNLSSLELGDSALYFCASSVGTGHNTEAFFGQGTRLTVV.

In its sample, this clonotype was seen a few times. The chain combines TRBV9 with TRBJ1-1; possibly TRBD1 for D (5 bases). CDR3 length: 18 amino acids. The germline V and J ends were trimmed by 0 bases and 1 base, with 19 bases remaining between them. CDR1 is SGDLS, CDR2 YYNGEE, per germline. CDR3 sequence (DNA): TGTGCCAGCAGCGTAGGTGGCGGGGCAGCTTTTCAGAACACTGAAGCTTTCTTT. Protein: CASSVGGGAAFQNTEAFF.

This clonotype was seen a single time. J is TRBJ2-7 and V is TRBV4-2; D is undetermined. Looked up from germline, CDR1 is LGHNA and CDR2 is YNFKEQ. This CDR3 is 15 amino acids long. V was shortened by 1 base and J by 2 bases, with 12 bases between the two germline ends. The CDR3 sequence: CASSQGRLSTYEQYF. The CDR3 bases are TGTGCCAGCAGCCAAGGACGGCTTTCTACCTACGAGCAGTACTTC.

The rearrangement links TRBV14 to TRBJ2-5, with D uncertain. Germline CDR1 SGHDN, CDR2 FVKESK. Trimming removed 2 bases at V and 5 bases at J, with 12 bases between. The CDR3 extends over 14 amino acids. The DNA of the CDR3 is TGTGCCAGCAGCCAAAACCCCGGCGCGGAGACCCAGTACTTC. Translating gives CASSQNPGAETQYF. The full variable domain, its missing parts supplied by reference TRBV14 and TRBJ2-5, is EAGVTQFPSHSVIEKGQTVTLRCDPISGHDNLYWYRRVMGKEIKFLLHFVKESKQDESGMPNNRFLAERTGGTYSTLKVQPAELEDSGVYFCASSQNPGAETQYFGPGTRLLVL.

This clonotype was picked up many times. The genes are TRBV10-3 and TRBJ1-5, with unresolved D. V lost 7 bases and J lost 1, with 11 bases in between. CDR3 length: 14 amino acids. Looked up from germline, CDR1 is ENHRY and CDR2 is SYGVKD. The CDR3, as DNA: TGTGCCATCAAGTCCGGGAAGAGCAATCAGCCCCAGCATTTT. This gives the protein CAIKSGKSNQPQHF.

This clonotype occurred a few times. The chain joins TRBV19 to TRBJ2-7; 12 nucleotides line up with TRBD1. The V and J ends lost 6 bases and 6 bases, in that order; junction bases with no gene match: 6. CDR3 length: 14 amino acids. Germline CDR1 reads LNHDA; CDR2 reads SQIVND (reference sequence). The CDR3 here is CASRRDRGPREQYF. As DNA, the CDR3 is TGTGCCAGTAGGAGGGACAGGGGGCCTCGCGAGCAGTACTTC.

The V and J genes are TRBV10-3 and TRBJ1-2; no clear D gene. Trimming took off 4 bases at V and 6 bases at J, with 12 bases between the two ends. The germline V gene encodes CDR1 ENHRY and CDR2 SYGVKD. The length of the CDR3 is 13 residues. For the CDR3, the DNA is TGTGCCATCAGTGGAAACGGGGATGATGGCTACACCTTC. The encoded protein is CAISGNGDDGYTF.

This chain links TRBV6-6 with TRBJ2-5; TRBD2 might be the D (6 bases). Trimming pared 4 bases from V and 5 bases from J, leaving 17 bases between. Per the germline V gene, CDR1 is MNHNY and CDR2 is SVGAGI (reference sequence). This CDR3 has 15 amino acids. The CDR3 DNA reads TGTGCCAGCAGTTCGTTGGGGACGGGGAGGGAGACCCAGTACTTC. Translating it yields CASSSLGTGRETQYF.

On this clonotype itself: A much larger clonotype is one base distant, so this may be a read error. The V gene is TRBV29-1, the J gene TRBJ2-2, with D possibly TRBD2 on 5 matching bases. V lost 4 bases and J 5 bases, leaving 14 bases between the germline ends. Germline loops: CDR1 SQVTM, CDR2 ANQGSEA. The CDR3 contains 14 residues. The CDR3 region has the DNA TGCAGCGTTGCGAGCGGCGGAGATACCGGGGAGCTGTTTTTT. Translated: CSVASGGDTGELFF.

This clonotype was recorded a few times. The V call is TRBV7-2, the J call TRBJ1-1; D may be TRBD1 (5 bases). The CDR3 contains 9 residues. V shed 5 bases and J shed 10 bases, with 5 bases lying between them. The germline V gene has CDR1 SGHTA and CDR2 FQGNSA. Here the CDR3 reads CASSQGAFF. DNA for the CDR3: TGTGCCAGCAGCCAGGGAGCTTTCTTT.

The J gene is TRBJ2-7, the V gene TRBV7-6, with 9 nucleotides matching TRBD1. CDR3 length equals 15 residues. Trimming cost V 8 bases and J 7 bases; bases outside gene matches: 15. Germline CDR1 and CDR2: SGHVS and FNYEAQ. In DNA form, the CDR3 reads TGTGCCAGCGGATTAGGGTCACAGGGGGCAGAAGAGCAGTACTTC. Protein: CASGLGSQGAEEQYF.

DNA of the CDR3: TGTGCCAGTAGTATAGCTGGAGGGACCCCTAATCAGCCCCAGCATTTT. It is translated as CASSIAGGTPNQPQHF. The V and J genes are TRBV19 and TRBJ1-5; weak D call: TRBD1 (5 bases). The CDR3 totals 16 residues. The germline V gene encodes CDR1 LNHDA and CDR2 SQIVND (reference sequence). V lost 1 base and J 4 bases, leaving 14 bases between the germline ends.

This sequence joins TRBV29-1 and TRBJ2-6; D is unclear. The CDR3 covers 14 residues. In germline, CDR1 is SQVTM, CDR2 ANQGSEA. Trimming shortened V by 4 bases and J by 3 bases, and 10 bases separated the two germline ends. The CDR3 here is CSVVGSGGANVLTF. CDR3 sequence (DNA): TGCAGCGTTGTGGGATCGGGTGGGGCCAACGTCCTGACTTTC.

As for this clonotype: An end of the junction does not agree with germline; a read error may underlie this. The CDR3 bases are TGTGCCAGCGAGAGACAGGACGGGTTACTCTTC. Residues: CASERQDGLLF. V and J are TRBV6-1 and TRBJ1-2; D perhaps matches TRBD1 (6 bases). Germline V lookup: CDR1 MNHNS, CDR2 SASEGT. The CDR3 runs 11 residues.

The chain uses TRBV7-2 and TRBJ1-5; D is uncertain. The CDR3 length is 13 residues. Trimming removed 2 bases from V and 9 bases from J, with 11 bases in between. Per the germline V gene, CDR1 is SGHTA and CDR2 is FQGNSA. The CDR3, as DNA: TGTGCCAGCAGCTTAATGGAGGTTGGGCCCCAGCATTTT. It specifies CASSLMEVGPQHF.

Only one count was recorded for this clonotype. A much larger clone lies a single base off, so this may be a read error. The DNA is left out, because the CDR3 cannot be placed on it with certainty; the CDR3 is given as TCRdb lists it. The V gene is TRBV4-1, the J gene TRBJ1-2; the table's TRBD1 call for D was not verified on the DNA. Germline CDR1 and CDR2: MGHRA and YSYEKL. The CDR3 spans 12 residues, counting both ends. The CDR3 here is CASSPLVGQGTF.

This clonotype was found a few times. The chain combines TRBV19 with TRBJ1-1; tentatively, D is TRBD1 (5 bases). CDR3 size: 13 residues. From germline, CDR1 is LNHDA and CDR2 SQIVND (reference sequence). Deletions cut 5 bases from V and 4 bases from J, with 11 bases between. In DNA, the CDR3 is TGTGCCAGTAGTTTAAGGGGTTTCACTGAAGCTTTCTTT. It encodes CASSLRGFTEAFF.

About this clonotype: The junction differs from germline at one of its ends, possibly a read error. V is TRBV7-3 and J is TRBJ2-5, with TRBD2 matching over 7 bases. The CDR3 sequence is 14 residues long. The germline CDR1 and CDR2 sequences are SGHTA and FQGTGA. CDR3 DNA sequence: TGTGCCATCAAACAAGGGAGCGGGAAAGAGACCCGGTACTTC. Its protein product is CAIKQGSGKETRYF.

This clonotype has only a few counts. The rearrangement links TRBV6-5 to TRBJ1-1; 7 bases agree with TRBD1. This CDR3 is 16 amino acids long. The junction had 9 bases not matched to a gene; V was cut back by 2 bases and J by 3 bases. Looked up from germline, CDR1 is MNHEY and CDR2 is SVGAGI. The CDR3 coding sequence is TGTGCCAGCAGTTACACCCGTGACAGGGTGGACACTGAAGCTTTCTTT. Protein: CASSYTRDRVDTEAFF.

A note on this clonotype: A much larger clone differs by one base, so this may be a read error. The chain carries TRBV5-8 and TRBJ2-5; D call uncertain. The CDR3 runs to 13 residues. CDR1 is SGHTS, CDR2 YDEGEE, per germline. The germline V and J ends were trimmed by 4 bases and 0 bases, with 7 bases remaining between them. The CDR3 sequence: CASSLPYQETQYF. CDR3 DNA: TGTGCCAGCAGCCTTCCGTACCAAGAGACCCAGTACTTC.

This clonotype was seen many times. The chain has TRBV11-2 and TRBJ2-7; D is unresolved. CDR1 SGHAT and CDR2 FQNNGV come from the germline V gene. Trimming left V 5 bases short and J 3 bases short, with 5 bases between. This CDR3 region has 11 residues. The CDR3 DNA reads TGTGCCAGCAGCCACGTCTACGAGCAGTACTTC. Translating gives CASSHVYEQYF. The whole variable domain, remainder taken from reference TRBV11-2 and TRBJ2-7, is EAGVAQSPRYKIIEKRQSVAFWCNPISGHATLYWYQQILGQGPKLLIQFQNNGVVDDSQLPKDRFSAERLKGVDSTLKIQPAKLEDSAVYLCASSHVYEQYFGPGTRLTVT.

This clonotype was observed a few times. The chain has TRBV11-2 and TRBJ2-7, with no clear D. The CDR3 is made up of 15 amino acids. The V gene's germline CDR1 is SGHAT and CDR2 FQNNGV. Trimming removed 1 base at V and 1 base at J, with 11 bases between. The CDR3 sequence is CASSLVLRSSYEQYF. In DNA, the CDR3 is TGTGCCAGCAGCTTAGTTCTTAGGAGTTCCTACGAGCAGTACTTC.

This clonotype was counted many times. The rearrangement uses TRBV20-1 and TRBJ2-5; D is ambiguous. This CDR3 region has 13 residues. The germline V gene has CDR1 DFQATT and CDR2 SNEGSKA (reference sequence). V was pared by 4 bases and J by 0 bases, with 9 bases between. CDR3 region: CSAIHLYQETQYF. The CDR3 coding sequence is TGCAGTGCTATCCACTTGTACCAAGAGACCCAGTACTTC.

This clonotype was detected ten times or more. The rearrangement links TRBV13 to TRBJ2-5, with D maybe TRBD2 (5 bases). The CDR3 runs 13 residues. Germline-derived CDR1 and CDR2 are PRHDT and FYEKMQ (reference sequence). V gave up 5 bases and J gave up 4 bases, with 11 bases separating them. CDR3 region: CASSTGEGETQYF. In nucleotides, the CDR3 is TGTGCCAGCAGCACCGGGGAAGGAGAGACCCAGTACTTC.